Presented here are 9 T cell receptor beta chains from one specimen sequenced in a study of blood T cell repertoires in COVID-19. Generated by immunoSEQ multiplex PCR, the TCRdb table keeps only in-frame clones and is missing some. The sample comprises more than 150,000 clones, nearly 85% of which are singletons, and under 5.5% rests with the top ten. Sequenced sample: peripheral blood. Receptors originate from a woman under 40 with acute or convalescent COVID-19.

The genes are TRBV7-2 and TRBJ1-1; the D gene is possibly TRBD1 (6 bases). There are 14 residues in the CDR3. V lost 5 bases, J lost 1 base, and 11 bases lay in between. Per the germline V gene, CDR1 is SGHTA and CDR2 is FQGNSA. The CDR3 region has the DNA TGTGCCAGCAGCCCGGGACACCCGAACACTGAAGCTTTCTTT. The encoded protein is CASSPGHPNTEAFF.

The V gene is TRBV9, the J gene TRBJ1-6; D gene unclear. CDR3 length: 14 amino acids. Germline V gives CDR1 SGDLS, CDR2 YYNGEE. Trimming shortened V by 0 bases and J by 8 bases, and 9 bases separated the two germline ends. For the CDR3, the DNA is TGTGCCAGCAGCGTAGCAGCGACTTATTCACCCCTCCACTTT. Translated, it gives CASSVAATYSPLHF. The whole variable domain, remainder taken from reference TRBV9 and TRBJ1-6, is DSGVTQTPKHLITATGQRVTLRCSPRSGDLSVYWYQQSLDQGLQFLIQYYNGEERAKGNILERFSAQQFPDLHSELNLSSLELGDSALYFCASSVAATYSPLHFGNGTRLTVT.

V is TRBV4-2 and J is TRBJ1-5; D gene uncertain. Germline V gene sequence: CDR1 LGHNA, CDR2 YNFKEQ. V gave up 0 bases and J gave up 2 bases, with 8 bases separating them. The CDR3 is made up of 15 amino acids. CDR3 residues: CASSQDGMGNQPQHF. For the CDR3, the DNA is TGTGCCAGCAGCCAAGACGGGATGGGCAATCAGCCCCAGCATTTT.

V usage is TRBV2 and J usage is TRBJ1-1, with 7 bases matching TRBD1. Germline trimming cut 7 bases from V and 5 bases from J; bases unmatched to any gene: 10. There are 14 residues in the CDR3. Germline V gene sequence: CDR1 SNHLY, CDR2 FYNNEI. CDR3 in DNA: TGTGCCAGCATCGGATGGACAGGTGGAACTGAAGCTTTCTTT. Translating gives CASIGWTGGTEAFF.

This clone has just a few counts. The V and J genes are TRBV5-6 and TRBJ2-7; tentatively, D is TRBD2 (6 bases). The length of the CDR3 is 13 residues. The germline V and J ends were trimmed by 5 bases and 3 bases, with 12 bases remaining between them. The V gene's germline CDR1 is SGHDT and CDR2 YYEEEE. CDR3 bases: TGTGCCAGCAGAATTGCGGGGCTCTACGAGCAGTACTTC. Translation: CASRIAGLYEQYF.

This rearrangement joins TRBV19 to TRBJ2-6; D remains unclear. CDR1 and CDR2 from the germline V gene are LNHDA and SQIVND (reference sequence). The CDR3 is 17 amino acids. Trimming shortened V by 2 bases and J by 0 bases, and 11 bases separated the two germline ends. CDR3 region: CASSILTVDSGANVLTF. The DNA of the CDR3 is TGTGCCAGTAGTATACTTACAGTGGACTCTGGGGCCAACGTCCTGACTTTC.

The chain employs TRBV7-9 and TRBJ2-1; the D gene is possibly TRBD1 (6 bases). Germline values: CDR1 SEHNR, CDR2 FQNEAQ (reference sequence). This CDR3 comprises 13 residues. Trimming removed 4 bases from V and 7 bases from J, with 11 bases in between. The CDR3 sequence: CASSSQGGNEQFF. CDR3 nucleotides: TGTGCCAGCAGCTCACAGGGCGGTAATGAGCAGTTCTTC.

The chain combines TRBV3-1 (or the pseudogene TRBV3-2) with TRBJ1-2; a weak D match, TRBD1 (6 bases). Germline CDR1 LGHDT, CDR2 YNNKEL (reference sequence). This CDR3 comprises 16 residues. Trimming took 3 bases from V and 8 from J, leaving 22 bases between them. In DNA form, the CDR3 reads TGTGCCAGCAGCCACCAACCAGGACAGATCAGATCGGGCTACACCTTC. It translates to CASSHQPGQIRSGYTF.

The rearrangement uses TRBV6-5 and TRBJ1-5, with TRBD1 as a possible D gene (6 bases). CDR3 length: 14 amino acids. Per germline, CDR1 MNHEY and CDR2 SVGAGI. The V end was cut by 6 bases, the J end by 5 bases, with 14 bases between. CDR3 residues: CASRDTGLYQPQHF. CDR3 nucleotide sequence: TGTGCCAGCAGGGATACAGGGCTGTATCAGCCCCAGCATTTT.